The 22 T cell receptor beta chains below all came from one sample that was sequenced in a study of shared clonotypes between healthy human individuals (TCRdb year 2020). The library was built by means of the immunoSEQ multiplex PCR assay. The table comes from immuneACCESS by way of TCRdb, which keeps in-frame sequences with V and J called. Part of the clones is missing from these tables; in studies checked, under half for an unresolved V gene and the rest for unknown reasons. The sample table records millions of clones; 93% of these occur just once. Together, the top ten hold over 1.5% of the sample. CD8 naive samples consisted of CD45RO-negative cells that were positively selected for CCR7, yielding a CD45RA+CCR7+ population without TemRA cells. The sequenced sample consisted of naive CD8+ T cells from PBMCs. What the cell subset or site label conveys for this sample: CD45RA+CCR7+. These receptors all stem from a man aged 18-30 years in good health. Some clones in this sample may be carry-over from other donors' samples.

This sequence joins TRBV7-3 and TRBJ2-7; TRBD1 is a possible D gene (6 bases). The CDR3 has 13 amino acids. Germline CDR1 SGHTA, CDR2 FQGTGA. Deletions cut 4 bases from V and 6 bases from J, with 13 bases between. Here the CDR3 DNA reads TGTGCCAGCAGCTCCCGGGACAATGGCGAGCAGTACTTC. Amino acid sequence: CASSSRDNGEQYF.

The chain recombines TRBV4-3 with TRBJ1-4; a weak D match, TRBD1 (5 bases). The germline CDR1 and CDR2 sequences are LGHNA and YSLEER. The V end was cut by 4 bases, the J end by 6 bases, with 12 bases between. This CDR3 region has 14 residues. Here the CDR3 reads CASSLKTADEKLFF. CDR3 sequence (DNA): TGCGCCAGCAGCCTTAAGACAGCCGATGAAAAACTGTTTTTT.

This clone was found once. The CDR3 sequence is CASSERTGGGEQYF. DNA of the CDR3: TGTGCCAGCAGTGAGCGGACAGGGGGAGGCGAGCAGTACTTC. V usage is TRBV6-1 and J usage is TRBJ2-7; TRBD1 matches at 10 bases. Germline V lookup: CDR1 MNHNS, CDR2 SASEGT. This CDR3 is 14 amino acids long. V was pared by 3 bases and J by 6 bases, with 5 bases of the junction left unmatched.

The chain combines TRBV27 with TRBJ1-5, with D possibly being TRBD1 (5 bases). V was shortened by 7 bases and J by 0 bases, with 10 bases between the two germline ends. The germline V gene encodes CDR1 MNHEY and CDR2 SMNVEV (reference sequence). There are 14 residues in the CDR3. CDR3: CASKRGVSNQPQHF. CDR3 coding DNA: TGTGCCAGCAAAAGAGGGGTTAGCAATCAGCCCCAGCATTTT.

The genes are TRBV27 and TRBJ1-3; D is perhaps TRBD1 (5 bases). V was pared by 8 bases and J by 4 bases, with 12 bases between. This CDR3 has 13 residues. Germline values: CDR1 MNHEY, CDR2 SMNVEV (reference sequence). CDR3 sequence reads: CASAGSGGNTIYF. The DNA for the CDR3 is TGTGCCAGCGCAGGGTCAGGAGGAAACACCATATATTTT.

About this clone: Distinct nucleotide sequences in the sample also encode this CDR3. The J gene is TRBJ2-1, the V gene TRBV9, with 10 bases matching TRBD2. V lost 3 bases, J lost 4 bases, and 1 base stayed unmatched. The CDR3 extends over 14 amino acids. The V gene's germline CDR1 is SGDLS and CDR2 YYNGEE. CDR3 sequence reads: CASSGTSGYNEQFF. Written as DNA, the CDR3 is TGTGCCAGCAGCGGGACTAGCGGATACAATGAGCAGTTCTTC.

This chain joins TRBV5-1 and TRBJ2-2; D is unclear. With 5 bases removed from V and 4 bases from J, the gap between germline ends came to 6 bases. Germline CDR1 and CDR2: SGHRS and YFSETQ. The CDR3 loop spans 12 amino acids. The CDR3 DNA sequence: TGCGCCAGCAGAGAGACCACCGGGGAGCTGTTTTTT. Its protein product is CASRETTGELFF.

This sequence joins TRBV10-3 and TRBJ2-1; the match to TRBD2 covers 14 bases. The CDR3 is 17 residues long. Trimming cost V 7 bases and J 7 bases; bases outside gene matches: 12. Per the germline V gene, CDR1 is ENHRY and CDR2 is SYGVKD. CDR3 protein: CAIMTYATSGRANEQFF. The CDR3 coding sequence is TGTGCCATCATGACCTACGCGACTAGCGGGAGGGCAAATGAGCAGTTCTTC.

As to this clone: Different DNA sequences within this sample yield the same CDR3. The chain is built from TRBV27 and TRBJ2-3; possible D gene TRBD2, 6 bases. V was trimmed by 6 bases and J by 0 bases, leaving 13 bases between them. Germline V gives CDR1 MNHEY, CDR2 SMNVEV (reference sequence). The CDR3 length is 15 residues. The CDR3 nucleotides read TGTGCCAGCAGCCCCGGGCTAGCGAGCACAGATACGCAGTATTTT. It is translated as CASSPGLASTDTQYF.

This rearrangement joins TRBV9 to TRBJ2-1, with D uncertain. The CDR3 extends over 16 amino acids. The germline V gene encodes CDR1 SGDLS and CDR2 YYNGEE. V lost 1 base, J lost 0 bases, and 11 bases lay in between. The CDR3 coding sequence is TGTGCCAGCAGCGTAACGGGTCCTAGCTCCTACAATGAGCAGTTCTTC. The encoded protein is CASSVTGPSSYNEQFF.

J is TRBJ2-1 and V is TRBV28; 8 nucleotides match TRBD2. CDR1 is MDHEN and CDR2 is SYDVKM in the germline V gene. V trimming: 2 bases; J trimming: 2 bases; junction bases outside the gene matches: 8. There are 17 residues in the CDR3. CDR3 residues: CASSLRVIAGPYNEQFF. CDR3 coding DNA: TGTGCCAGCAGTTTAAGGGTAATAGCGGGACCCTACAATGAGCAGTTCTTC.

J is TRBJ1-5 and V is TRBV27, with a tentative D call TRBD1 (5 bases). Germline CDR1 and CDR2: MNHEY and SMNVEV (reference sequence). Trimming cost V 1 base and J 0 bases, with 7 bases left between them. The CDR3 sequence is 15 residues long. The CDR3 protein is CASSLWGTSNQPQHF. DNA of the CDR3: TGTGCCAGCAGTTTATGGGGGACTAGCAATCAGCCCCAGCATTTT.

The chain uses TRBV4-3 and TRBJ2-5, with 8 bases aligning to TRBD1. The CDR3 runs 17 residues. CDR1 is LGHNA and CDR2 is YSLEER in the germline V gene. V was clipped by 4 bases and J by 4 bases; unmatched bases: 14. In DNA, the CDR3 is TGCGCCAGCAGCCCAGCCCCGGGACAGGTCTCGTCAGAGACCCAGTACTTC. Its translation is CASSPAPGQVSSETQYF.

The V and J genes are TRBV10-2 and TRBJ2-7; 7 nucleotides agree with TRBD2. Trimming removed 4 bases from V and 1 base from J; junction bases left unmatched: 7. CDR1 is WSHSY and CDR2 is SAAADI in the germline V gene. The CDR3 covers 15 residues. The CDR3 sequence is CASSGPTSLSYEQYF. DNA of the CDR3: TGCGCCAGCAGTGGGCCGACTAGCCTTTCCTACGAGCAGTACTTC.

The rearrangement uses TRBV14 and TRBJ2-1; the D is unclear. The germline V gene encodes CDR1 SGHDN and CDR2 FVKESK. This CDR3 comprises 15 residues. V was trimmed by 0 bases and J by 4 bases, leaving 10 bases between them. For the CDR3, the DNA is TGTGCCAGCAGCCAAGAAGGTCCTTATTACAATGAGCAGTTCTTC. Its translation is CASSQEGPYYNEQFF.

This rearrangement joins TRBV4-1 to TRBJ2-1, with 11 bases identical to TRBD1. Per the germline V gene, CDR1 is MGHRA and CDR2 is YSYEKL. CDR3 length: 15 residues. Trimming cost V 3 bases and J 4 bases; bases outside gene matches: 2. CDR3 sequence (DNA): TGCGCCAGCAGCCAGGGACAGGGGGTTTACAATGAGCAGTTCTTC. Translating gives CASSQGQGVYNEQFF.

The chain joins TRBV4-3 to TRBJ1-2, with D possibly matching TRBD1 (5 bases). CDR1 and CDR2 (germline): LGHNA, YSLEER. The V end was cut by 3 bases, the J end by 6 bases, with 29 bases between. The CDR3 length is 19 residues. CDR3 in DNA: TGCGCCAGCAGCCATCTGTTGGGGGACGCTTCCCAAGGGGTGCATGGCTACACCTTC. Translation: CASSHLLGDASQGVHGYTF.

The chain links TRBV4-3 to TRBJ2-1, with D perhaps matching TRBD2 (5 bases). V lost 4 bases and J 8 bases, leaving 18 bases between the germline ends. The CDR3 totals 15 residues. Germline V gene sequence: CDR1 LGHNA, CDR2 YSLEER. The CDR3 nucleotides are TGCGCCAGCAGCCCCCTCCGGGGAACTACAGATGAGCAGTTCTTC. It translates to CASSPLRGTTDEQFF.

The chain is built from TRBV2 and TRBJ2-2; D perhaps matches TRBD2 (6 bases). CDR1 SNHLY and CDR2 FYNNEI come from the germline V gene. The V end was cut by 7 bases, the J end by 0 bases, with 9 bases between. The CDR3 is made up of 14 amino acids. The CDR3 region is CASNTGANTGELFF. The CDR3 bases are TGTGCCAGCAACACGGGAGCGAACACCGGGGAGCTGTTTTTT.

The chain recombines TRBV4-1 with TRBJ1-1; 7 bases agree with TRBD1. The V segment lost 8 bases and the J segment 6 bases; nucleotides outside the gene matches: 12. The length of the CDR3 is 14 residues. Germline-derived CDR1 and CDR2 are MGHRA and YSYEKL. CDR3: CASDPTGVAAEAFF. The CDR3 nucleotides are TGCGCCAGCGACCCCACAGGGGTAGCGGCTGAAGCTTTCTTT.

The chain links TRBV7-9 to TRBJ1-1; D possibly corresponds to TRBD1 (6 bases). Between the trimmed V and J ends, which lost 3 bases and 11 bases, there was a span of 13 bases. The CDR3 loop spans 12 amino acids. Germline V gene sequence: CDR1 SEHNR, CDR2 FQNEAQ (reference sequence). In DNA form, the CDR3 reads TGTGCCAGCAGCTTCGACAACAGGGTCGCTTTCTTT. This sequence encodes CASSFDNRVAFF.

J is TRBJ2-1 and V is TRBV5-4; no clear D. Germline lookup yields CDR1 SGHNT and CDR2 YYREEE (reference sequence). The ends were cut back, 1 base at V and 0 bases at J, with 11 bases in the middle. The CDR3 extends over 16 amino acids. The CDR3 nucleotides read TGTGCCAGCAGCTTGTTCCCACCAAGCTCCTACAATGAGCAGTTCTTC. Protein: CASSLFPPSSYNEQFF.